These 27 T cell receptor beta chains were all obtained from the same sample, sequenced in a study of identical twins. TCRdb independently ran MiXCR on the 5' RACE reads; one entry per CDR3 protein. Of about 700,000 distinct CDR3 sequences in the sample, around 6% are singletons; the top ten hold roughly 2%. The sample taken for sequencing was naive T cells sorted from blood. Receptors were obtained from a man aged 18-30 years in good health.

To note about this clonotype: As the CDR3 is not closed by the conserved phenylalanine or tryptophan, this likely results from a read error. The rearrangement links TRBV20-1 to TRBJ2-5; 8 nucleotides match TRBD1. CDR1 is DFQATT and CDR2 is SNEGSKA in the germline V gene (reference sequence). The CDR3 length is 14 residues. The trim removed 2 bases at V and 5 bases at J, leaving 7 bases unmatched. Here the CDR3 reads CSARPGGVAETQYS. Here the CDR3 DNA reads TGCAGTGCTAGACCAGGGGGCGTGGCGGAGACCCAGTACTCC.

The chain is built from TRBV11-2 and TRBJ2-5; 12 positions agree with TRBD2. This CDR3 spans 21 amino acids. The germline gives CDR1 SGHAT, CDR2 FQNNGV. V was pared by 0 bases and J by 5 bases, with 19 bases of the junction left unmatched. CDR3 amino acids: CASSLDPLKSRLAGGKETQYF. The CDR3 DNA reads TGTGCCAGCAGCTTAGACCCGTTAAAATCCCGCCTAGCGGGAGGGAAGGAGACCCAGTACTTC.

This clonotype occurred a few times. V usage is TRBV18 and J usage is TRBJ2-6, with D hard to call. Per germline, CDR1 KGHSH and CDR2 LQKENI. This CDR3 region has 15 residues. Trimming shortened V by 6 bases and J by 4 bases, and 13 bases separated the two germline ends. The CDR3 DNA sequence: TGTGCCAGCTCCCCGTCGCAGACCGGGGCCAACGTCCTGACTTTC. Translating gives CASSPSQTGANVLTF.

This clonotype was seen at least ten times. In DNA, the CDR3 is TGTGCCACCCAAACATGGAACACTGAAGCTTTCTTT. Its protein product is CATQTWNTEAFF. The V gene is TRBV27, the J gene TRBJ1-1; D remains unclear. Germline CDR1 and CDR2: MNHEY and SMNVEV (reference sequence). The germline V and J ends were trimmed by 10 bases and 1 base, with 10 bases remaining between them. The CDR3 runs to 12 residues.

The rearrangement links TRBV4-1 to TRBJ2-7; D call uncertain. The germline gives CDR1 MGHRA, CDR2 YSYEKL. The CDR3 loop spans 13 amino acids. The V end was cut by 4 bases, the J end by 7 bases, with 14 bases between. The DNA for the CDR3 is TGCGCCAGCAGCCTCGGACCTTTAGAAGAGCAGTACGTC. It codes for CASSLGPLEEQYV.

This clonotype was detected a few times. The rearrangement joins TRBV6-2 or TRBV6-3 to TRBJ2-1, with D possibly matching TRBD2 (6 bases). The CDR3 covers 12 residues. Germline V gene data show CDR1 as MNHEY and CDR2 as SVGEGT. Trimming stripped 4 bases from V and 16 bases from J, with 17 bases between. The CDR3 coding sequence is TGTGCCAGCAGTTTCAGACTAGACCAGAGATTCTTC. Protein sequence: CASSFRLDQRFF.

The rearrangement joins TRBV20-1 to TRBJ1-1, with D possibly TRBD1 on 6 matching bases. V was shortened by 4 bases and J by 0 bases, with 12 bases between the two germline ends. Germline V gene data show CDR1 as DFQATT and CDR2 as SNEGSKA (reference sequence). The CDR3 contains 14 residues. This CDR3 is CSANPGAMNTEAFF. The CDR3 nucleotides read TGCAGTGCTAACCCAGGGGCTATGAACACTGAAGCTTTCTTT.

This clonotype was found a few times. The chain couples TRBV12-3 or TRBV12-4 to TRBJ2-2; no firm D call. V dropped 11 bases and J dropped 4 bases, with 8 bases sitting between them. The CDR3 contains 11 residues. This CDR3 is CAARSTGELFF. CDR3 coding DNA: TGTGCCGCCAGGAGCACCGGGGAGCTGTTTTTT.

There are a few counts of this clonotype. V gene TRBV5-1 combines with J gene TRBJ1-5; D is undetermined. Germline V lookup: CDR1 SGHRS, CDR2 YFSETQ. Between the trimmed V and J ends, which lost 0 bases and 3 bases, there was a span of 10 bases. The CDR3 is made up of 15 amino acids. The CDR3 sequence is CASSLDGMNNQPQHF. CDR3 DNA: TGCGCCAGCAGCTTGGACGGGATGAACAATCAGCCCCAGCATTTT.

This clonotype appeared a few times. This sequence joins TRBV7-6 and TRBJ2-7, with a possible D match to TRBD1 (6 bases). CDR3 length equals 17 residues. The ends were cut back, 1 base at V and 2 bases at J, with 18 bases in the middle. Germline CDR1 SGHVS, CDR2 FNYEAQ. The CDR3 here is CASSLEPSGQPAYEQYF. As DNA, the CDR3 is TGTGCCAGCAGCTTAGAACCTTCTGGACAGCCGGCCTACGAGCAGTACTTC.

This clonotype was counted at least ten times. The V and J genes are TRBV20-1 and TRBJ2-1, with TRBD2 identical over 9 bases. Unmatched junction bases numbered 5, after V lost 8 bases and J lost 3 bases. This CDR3 has 13 residues. Looked up from germline, CDR1 is DFQATT and CDR2 is SNEGSKA (reference sequence). DNA for the CDR3: TGCAGTATCCGAGCGGGGGGCTACAATGAGCAGTTCTTC. Amino acids: CSIRAGGYNEQFF.

This clonotype was detected only a few times. The V call is TRBV6-5, the J call TRBJ2-7, with TRBD1 as a possible D gene (5 bases). CDR3 size: 16 residues. The germline V gene encodes CDR1 MNHEY and CDR2 SVGAGI. Trimming shortened V by 2 bases and J by 7 bases, and 21 bases separated the two germline ends. The CDR3 DNA reads TGTGCCAGCAGTTACAGTTTTTTCCCACAGGTGGGGGAGCAGTACTTC. It encodes CASSYSFFPQVGEQYF.

The V gene is TRBV29-1, the J gene TRBJ2-3; 13 bases agree with TRBD2. The germline V gene has CDR1 SQVTM and CDR2 ANQGSEA. CDR3 length equals 15 residues. V was clipped by 3 bases and J by 6 bases; unmatched bases: 6. CDR3 coding DNA: TGCAGCGTTGAGACTAGCGGGAGGATAGGGGATACGCAGTATTTT. This translates into CSVETSGRIGDTQYF.

This clonotype was counted a few times. V usage is TRBV3-1 and J usage is TRBJ2-2; D assignment may be TRBD1 or TRBD2 (5 bases each). The CDR3 has 15 amino acids. Germline V lookup: CDR1 LGHDT, CDR2 YNNKEL (reference sequence). Trimming stripped 6 bases from V and 4 bases from J, with 15 bases between. CDR3 sequence: CASSHPREITGELFF. The CDR3 nucleotides are TGTGCCAGCAGTCACCCCAGGGAGATCACCGGGGAGCTGTTTTTT.

This rearrangement joins TRBV9 to TRBJ1-1, with D maybe TRBD1 (5 bases). Trimming took off 4 bases at V and 5 bases at J, with 18 bases between the two ends. The germline gives CDR1 SGDLS, CDR2 YYNGEE. CDR3 size: 15 residues. The CDR3: CASSMGRTLETEAFF. The CDR3 DNA reads as TGTGCCAGCAGCATGGGACGCACCCTTGAAACTGAAGCTTTCTTT.

The chain couples TRBV12-3 or TRBV12-4 to TRBJ2-7; no reliable D call. The CDR3 sequence is 14 residues long. The ends were cut back, 10 bases at V and 3 bases at J, with 19 bases in the middle. This CDR3 is CATTGLPTFYEQYV. As DNA, the CDR3 is TGTGCCACCACTGGCCTACCCACATTCTACGAGCAGTACGTC.

This clonotype showed up many times. The gene calls are TRBV29-1 and TRBJ2-3; unclear D gene. CDR1 SQVTM and CDR2 ANQGSEA come from the germline V gene. V lost 6 bases to trimming and J lost 0 bases, with 13 bases between them. This CDR3 is built from 14 residues. For the CDR3, the DNA is TGCAGCGTCACCCACGTCGGGAGCACAGATACGCAGTATTTT. It is translated as CSVTHVGSTDTQYF.

The table lists this clonotype with many counts. The chain uses TRBV6-5 and TRBJ2-7; TRBD2 might be the D (5 bases). V lost 8 bases, J lost 1 base, and 12 bases lay in between. The germline V gene encodes CDR1 MNHEY and CDR2 SVGAGI. This CDR3 contains 13 residues. CDR3 coding DNA: TGTGCCAGCCGGTCTCGAGGGTCCTACGAGCAGTACTTC. Translation: CASRSRGSYEQYF.

The sample holds a few counts of this clonotype. For the CDR3, the DNA is TGCGCCAGCAGCTTTAGGCCCCCGCGCGACTCCAAGGAGACCGTCTACTTC. This translates into CASSFRPPRDSKETVYF. The gene calls are TRBV5-1 and TRBJ2-5; D uncertain. Germline V lookup: CDR1 SGHRS, CDR2 YFSETQ. The CDR3 is made up of 17 amino acids. V was cut by 2 bases and J by 14 bases, with 31 bases left in between.

This clonotype showed up many times. The rearrangement joins TRBV6-1 to TRBJ2-3; weak D call: TRBD2 (6 bases). The germline gives CDR1 MNHNS, CDR2 SASEGT. The CDR3 is 13 residues long. Between the trimmed V and J ends, which lost 8 bases and 7 bases, there was a span of 16 bases. CDR3 region: CASSPSRGNTQYF. The CDR3 nucleotides are TGTGCCAGCTCGCCCTCACGGGGGAATACGCAGTATTTT.

This clonotype was detected only a few times. This chain links TRBV5-1 with TRBJ1-3; D is undetermined. CDR1 is SGHRS, CDR2 YFSETQ, per germline. Trimming took 2 bases from V and 3 from J, leaving 6 bases between them. This CDR3 is built from 13 residues. The CDR3 region has the DNA TGCGCCAGCAGCTTACGGCTTGGAAACACCATATATTTT. Protein: CASSLRLGNTIYF.

The table lists this clonotype with many counts. The rearrangement links TRBV6-2 or TRBV6-3 to TRBJ1-5, with D perhaps TRBD1 (5 bases). V was clipped by 4 bases and J by 2 bases, with 12 bases between them. CDR3 length: 15 amino acids. From germline, CDR1 is MNHEY and CDR2 SVGEGT. The CDR3 sequence: CASSSGLLRNQPQHF. CDR3 nucleotide sequence: TGTGCCAGCAGTTCGGGACTGCTGCGCAATCAGCCCCAGCATTTT.

The chain employs TRBV11-2 and TRBJ2-3; TRBD1 is a possible D gene (5 bases). The CDR3 spans 14 residues. In germline, CDR1 is SGHAT, CDR2 FQNNGV. Trimming stripped 5 bases from V and 5 bases from J, with 14 bases between. The CDR3 protein is CASSGQGLQDTQYF. In DNA form, the CDR3 reads TGTGCCAGCAGCGGGCAGGGCCTTCAAGATACGCAGTATTTT.

This clonotype showed up just a few times. The chain carries TRBV11-2 and TRBJ2-1, with a tentative D call TRBD2 (5 bases). Trimming removed 6 bases from V and 15 bases from J, with 15 bases in between. The CDR3 length is 11 residues. Germline V gives CDR1 SGHAT, CDR2 FQNNGV. The CDR3 here is CASRLKRNLFF. As DNA, the CDR3 is TGTGCCAGCAGATTAAAGCGGAACCTGTTCTTC.

The chain has TRBV18 and TRBJ1-3, with a tentative D call TRBD1 (6 bases). The CDR3 consists of 16 residues. Germline V gene sequence: CDR1 KGHSH, CDR2 LQKENI. With 3 bases removed from V and 0 bases from J, the gap between germline ends came to 12 bases. CDR3 region: CASSPTKDSSGNTIYF. The CDR3 DNA reads TGTGCCAGCTCACCCACCAAGGACAGCTCTGGAAACACCATATATTTT.

This clonotype was detected a few times. This chain connects TRBV27 to TRBJ1-1; D gene ambiguous. Germline V lookup: CDR1 MNHEY, CDR2 SMNVEV (reference sequence). V lost 6 bases and J lost 6, with 14 bases in between. The CDR3 totals 13 residues. The DNA for the CDR3 is TGTGCCAGCAGCCAATCGAGGAGGGCTGAAGCTTTCTTT. It yields the protein CASSQSRRAEAFF.

This clonotype has at least ten counts. The rearrangement joins TRBV20-1 to TRBJ1-2; perhaps TRBD1 as D (5 bases). Looked up from germline, CDR1 is DFQATT and CDR2 is SNEGSKA (reference sequence). V lost 5 bases, J lost 5 bases, and 21 bases lay in between. CDR3 length: 15 amino acids. CDR3 amino acids: CSAGNPRGRLYGYTF. DNA for the CDR3: TGCAGTGCTGGAAACCCCCGGGGCCGGCTATATGGCTACACCTTC.